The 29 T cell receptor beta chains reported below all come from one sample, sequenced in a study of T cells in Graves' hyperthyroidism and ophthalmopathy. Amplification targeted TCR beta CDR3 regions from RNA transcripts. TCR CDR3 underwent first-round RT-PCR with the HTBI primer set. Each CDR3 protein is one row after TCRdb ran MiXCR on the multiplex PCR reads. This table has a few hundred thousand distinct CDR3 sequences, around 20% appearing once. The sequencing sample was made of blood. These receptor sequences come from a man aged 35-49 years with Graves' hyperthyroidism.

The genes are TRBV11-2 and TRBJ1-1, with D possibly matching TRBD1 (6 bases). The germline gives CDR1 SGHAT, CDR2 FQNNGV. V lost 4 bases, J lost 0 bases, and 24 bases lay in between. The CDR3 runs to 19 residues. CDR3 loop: CASSSYLQGWSGLNTEAFF. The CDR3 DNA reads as TGTGCCAGCAGCTCCTACCTCCAGGGGTGGTCGGGGTTGAACACTGAAGCTTTCTTT.

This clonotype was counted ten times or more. CDR3 sequence reads: CASSYDIRLNTEAFF. CDR3 nucleotides: TGTGCCAGCAGCTATGACATTCGATTGAACACTGAAGCTTTCTTT. The V and J genes are TRBV13 and TRBJ1-1; no clear D gene. CDR1 PRHDT and CDR2 FYEKMQ come from the germline V gene (reference sequence). There are 15 residues in the CDR3. The ends were cut back, 4 bases at V and 0 bases at J, with 12 bases in the middle.

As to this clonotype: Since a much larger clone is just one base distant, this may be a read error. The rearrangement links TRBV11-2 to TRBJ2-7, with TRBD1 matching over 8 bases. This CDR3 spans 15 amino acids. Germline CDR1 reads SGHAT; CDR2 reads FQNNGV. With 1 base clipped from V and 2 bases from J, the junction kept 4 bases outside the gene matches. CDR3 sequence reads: CASSLGRTGTYEQYF. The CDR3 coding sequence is TGTGCCAGCAGCTTAGGGAGGACAGGGACCTACGAGCAGTACTTC.

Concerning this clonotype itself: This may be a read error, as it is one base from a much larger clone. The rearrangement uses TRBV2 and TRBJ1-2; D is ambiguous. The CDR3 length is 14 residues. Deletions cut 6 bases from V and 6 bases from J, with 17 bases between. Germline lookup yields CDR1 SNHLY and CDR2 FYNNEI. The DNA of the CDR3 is TGTGCCAGCAGGTCGTCAGGATTTCGGGATGGCTACACCTTC. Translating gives CASRSSGFRDGYTF.

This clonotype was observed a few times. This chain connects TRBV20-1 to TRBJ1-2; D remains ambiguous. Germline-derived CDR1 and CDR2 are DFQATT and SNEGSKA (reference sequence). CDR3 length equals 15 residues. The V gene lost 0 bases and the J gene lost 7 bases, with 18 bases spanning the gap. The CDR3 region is CSARDHLTLVGGYTF. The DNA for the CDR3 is TGCAGTGCTAGAGATCACCTCACCCTGGTTGGTGGCTACACCTTC.

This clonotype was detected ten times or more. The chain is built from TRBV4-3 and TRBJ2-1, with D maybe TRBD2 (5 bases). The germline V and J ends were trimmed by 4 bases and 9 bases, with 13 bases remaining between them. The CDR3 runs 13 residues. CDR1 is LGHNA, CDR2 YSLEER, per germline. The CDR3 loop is CASSLSPGFEQFF. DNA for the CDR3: TGCGCCAGCAGCCTAAGTCCGGGGTTTGAGCAGTTCTTC.

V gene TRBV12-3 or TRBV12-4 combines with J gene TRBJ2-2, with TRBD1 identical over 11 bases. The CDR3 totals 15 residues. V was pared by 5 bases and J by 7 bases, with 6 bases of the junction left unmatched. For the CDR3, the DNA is TGTGCCAGCAGTCTTGGACAGGGGGCGGTCGGGGAGCTGTTTTTT. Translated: CASSLGQGAVGELFF.

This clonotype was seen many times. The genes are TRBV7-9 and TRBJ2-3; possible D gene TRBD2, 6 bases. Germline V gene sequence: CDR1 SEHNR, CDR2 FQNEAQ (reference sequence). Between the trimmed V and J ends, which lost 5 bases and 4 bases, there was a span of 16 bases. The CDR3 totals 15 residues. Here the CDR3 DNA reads TGTGCCAGCAGCGGAGGGGTTTTAGGGGCAGATACGCAGTATTTT. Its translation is CASSGGVLGADTQYF.

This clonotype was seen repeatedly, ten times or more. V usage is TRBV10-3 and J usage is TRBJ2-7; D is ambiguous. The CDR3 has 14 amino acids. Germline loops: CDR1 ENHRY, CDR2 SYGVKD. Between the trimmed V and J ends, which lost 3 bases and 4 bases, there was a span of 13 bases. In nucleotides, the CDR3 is TGTGCCATCAGTGAAGGCAGAACCGAATACGAGCAGTACTTC. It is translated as CAISEGRTEYEQYF.

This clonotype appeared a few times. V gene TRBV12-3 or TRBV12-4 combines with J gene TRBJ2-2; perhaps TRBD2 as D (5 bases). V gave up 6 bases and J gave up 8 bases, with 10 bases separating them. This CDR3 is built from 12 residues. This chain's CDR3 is CASSRREGELFF. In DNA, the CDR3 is TGTGCCAGCAGCCGTAGGGAGGGGGAGCTGTTTTTT.

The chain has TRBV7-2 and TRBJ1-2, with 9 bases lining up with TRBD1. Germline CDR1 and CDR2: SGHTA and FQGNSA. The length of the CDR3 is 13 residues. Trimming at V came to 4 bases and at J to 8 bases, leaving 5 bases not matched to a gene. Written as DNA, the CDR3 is TGTGCCAGCAGCTATGGGACAGGGCAAGGCTACACCTTC. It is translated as CASSYGTGQGYTF.

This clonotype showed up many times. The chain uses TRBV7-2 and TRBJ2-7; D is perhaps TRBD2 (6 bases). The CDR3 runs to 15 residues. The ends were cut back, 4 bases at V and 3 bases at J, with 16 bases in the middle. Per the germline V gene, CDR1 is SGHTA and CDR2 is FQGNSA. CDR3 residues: CASSSRRALDYEQYF. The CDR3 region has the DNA TGTGCCAGCAGCTCGAGGAGGGCATTAGACTACGAGCAGTACTTC. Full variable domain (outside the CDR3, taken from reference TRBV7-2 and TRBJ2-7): GAGVSQSPSNKVTEKGKDVELRCDPISGHTALYWYRQSLGQGLEFLIYFQGNSAPDKSGLPSDRFSAERTGGSVSTLTIQRTQQEDSAVYLCASSSRRALDYEQYFGPGTRLTVT.

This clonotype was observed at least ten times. The CDR3 region has the DNA TGTGCCACGACAGGGGTGGCCGGGGAGCTGTTTTTT. Amino acids: CATTGVAGELFF. The rearrangement joins TRBV2 to TRBJ2-2; 8 positions match TRBD1. This CDR3 is built from 12 residues. Germline assignment: CDR1 SNHLY and CDR2 FYNNEI. V shed 10 bases, J shed 6 bases, and the junction held 4 bases outside the gene matches.

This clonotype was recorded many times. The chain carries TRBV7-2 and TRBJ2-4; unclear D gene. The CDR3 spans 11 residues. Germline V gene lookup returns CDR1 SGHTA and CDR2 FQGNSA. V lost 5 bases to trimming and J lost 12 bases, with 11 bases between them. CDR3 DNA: TGTGCCAGCAGCGCCCTGTTGGGTCAGTACTTC. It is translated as CASSALLGQYF.

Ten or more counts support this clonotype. The DNA for the CDR3 is TGTGCCAGCAGCCAAAAGGCCCGACTAGCGGGGGACAATGAGCAGTTCTTC. The encoded protein is CASSQKARLAGDNEQFF. The chain combines TRBV6-2 or TRBV6-3 with TRBJ2-1; 12 bases line up with TRBD2. Per germline, CDR1 MNHEY and CDR2 SVGEGT. The trim removed 6 bases at V and 5 bases at J, leaving 11 bases unmatched. CDR3 length: 17 residues.

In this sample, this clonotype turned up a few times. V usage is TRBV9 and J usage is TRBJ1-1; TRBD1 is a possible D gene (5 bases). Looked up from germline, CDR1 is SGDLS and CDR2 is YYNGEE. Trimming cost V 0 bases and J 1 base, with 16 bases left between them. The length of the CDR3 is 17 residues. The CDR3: CASSVVTEGVANTEAFF. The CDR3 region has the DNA TGTGCCAGCAGCGTAGTCACCGAAGGGGTGGCGAACACTGAAGCTTTCTTT. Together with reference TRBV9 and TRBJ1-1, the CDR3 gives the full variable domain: DSGVTQTPKHLITATGQRVTLRCSPRSGDLSVYWYQQSLDQGLQFLIQYYNGEERAKGNILERFSAQQFPDLHSELNLSSLELGDSALYFCASSVVTEGVANTEAFFGQGTRLTVV.

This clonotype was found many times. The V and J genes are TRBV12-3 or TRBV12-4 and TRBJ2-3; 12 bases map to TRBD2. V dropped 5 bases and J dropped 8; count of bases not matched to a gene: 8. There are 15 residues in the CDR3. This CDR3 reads CASSLRTSGEATQYF. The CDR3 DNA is TGTGCCAGCAGTCTTCGGACTAGCGGGGAGGCTACGCAGTATTTT.

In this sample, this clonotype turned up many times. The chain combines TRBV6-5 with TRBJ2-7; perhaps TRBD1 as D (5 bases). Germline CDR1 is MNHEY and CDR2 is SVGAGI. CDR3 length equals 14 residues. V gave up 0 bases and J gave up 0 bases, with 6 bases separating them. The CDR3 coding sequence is TGTGCCAGCAGTTACTCCGACAGCTCCTACGAGCAGTACTTC. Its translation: CASSYSDSSYEQYF.

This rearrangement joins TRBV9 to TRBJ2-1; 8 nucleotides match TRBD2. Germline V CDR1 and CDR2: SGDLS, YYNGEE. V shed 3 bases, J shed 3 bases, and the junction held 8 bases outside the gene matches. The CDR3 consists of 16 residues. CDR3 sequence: CASSEQAGAYYNEQFF. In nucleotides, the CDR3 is TGTGCCAGCAGCGAACAAGCGGGGGCCTACTACAATGAGCAGTTCTTC.

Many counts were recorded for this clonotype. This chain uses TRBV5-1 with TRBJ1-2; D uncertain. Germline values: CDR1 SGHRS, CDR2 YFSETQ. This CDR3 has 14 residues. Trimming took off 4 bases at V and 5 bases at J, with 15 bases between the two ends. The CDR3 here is CASSPAGPSYGYTF. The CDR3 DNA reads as TGCGCCAGCAGCCCAGCCGGGCCCAGTTATGGCTACACCTTC. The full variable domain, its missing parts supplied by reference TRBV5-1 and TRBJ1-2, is KAGVTQTPRYLIKTRGQQVTLSCSPISGHRSVSWYQQTPGQGLQFLFEYFSETQRNKGNFPGRFSGRQFSNSRSEMNVSTLELGDSALYLCASSPAGPSYGYTFGSGTRLTVV.

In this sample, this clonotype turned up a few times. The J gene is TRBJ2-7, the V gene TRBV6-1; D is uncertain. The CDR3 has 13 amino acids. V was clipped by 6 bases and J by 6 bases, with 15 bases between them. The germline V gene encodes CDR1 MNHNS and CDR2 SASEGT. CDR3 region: CASRSAAAGEQYF. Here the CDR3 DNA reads TGTGCCAGCAGAAGCGCCGCGGCCGGCGAGCAGTACTTC.

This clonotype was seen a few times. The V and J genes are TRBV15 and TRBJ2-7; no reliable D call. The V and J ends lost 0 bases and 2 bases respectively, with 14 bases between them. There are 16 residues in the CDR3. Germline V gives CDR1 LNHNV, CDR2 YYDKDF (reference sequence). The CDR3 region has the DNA TGTGCCACCAGCAGAGATGGTGGGCCAAACGCCTACGAGCAGTACTTC. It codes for CATSRDGGPNAYEQYF.

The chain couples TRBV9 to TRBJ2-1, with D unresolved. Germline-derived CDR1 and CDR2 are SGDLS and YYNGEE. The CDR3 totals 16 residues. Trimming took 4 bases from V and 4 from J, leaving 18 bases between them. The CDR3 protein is CASSPRVGWAYNEQFF. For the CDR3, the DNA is TGTGCCAGCAGCCCCCGGGTGGGGTGGGCTTACAATGAGCAGTTCTTC.

CDR3 bases: TGTGCCAGCAGTCTCTCAGCGGGGGTGTACTATGGCTACACCTTC. This sequence encodes CASSLSAGVYYGYTF. The chain is built from TRBV28 and TRBJ1-2, with D possibly being TRBD1 (5 bases). The CDR3 has 15 residues. Germline V gene sequence: CDR1 MDHEN, CDR2 SYDVKM. Trimming removed 5 bases from V and 3 bases from J, with 16 bases in between.

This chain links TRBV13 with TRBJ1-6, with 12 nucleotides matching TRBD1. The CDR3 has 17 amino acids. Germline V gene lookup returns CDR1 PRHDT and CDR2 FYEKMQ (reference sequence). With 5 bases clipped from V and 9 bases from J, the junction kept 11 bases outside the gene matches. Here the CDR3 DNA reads TGTGCCAGCAGCCGAAGCACCGGGACAGGGGGCTTTTCACCCCTCCACTTT. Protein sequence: CASSRSTGTGGFSPLHF.

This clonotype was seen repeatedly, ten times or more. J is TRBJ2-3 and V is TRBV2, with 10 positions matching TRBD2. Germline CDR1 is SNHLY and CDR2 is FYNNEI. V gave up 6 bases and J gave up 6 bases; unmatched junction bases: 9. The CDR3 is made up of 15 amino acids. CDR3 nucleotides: TGTGCCAGCAGCCCCGAGCGGGGGGGCCCTGATACGCAGTATTTT. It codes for CASSPERGGPDTQYF.

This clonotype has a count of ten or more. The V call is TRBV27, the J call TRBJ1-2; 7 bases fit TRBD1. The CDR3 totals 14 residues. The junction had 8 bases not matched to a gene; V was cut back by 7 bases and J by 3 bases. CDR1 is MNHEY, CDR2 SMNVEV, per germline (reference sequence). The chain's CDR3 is CASTPRGGYYGYTF. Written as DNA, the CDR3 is TGTGCCAGCACTCCTCGAGGGGGCTACTATGGCTACACCTTC.

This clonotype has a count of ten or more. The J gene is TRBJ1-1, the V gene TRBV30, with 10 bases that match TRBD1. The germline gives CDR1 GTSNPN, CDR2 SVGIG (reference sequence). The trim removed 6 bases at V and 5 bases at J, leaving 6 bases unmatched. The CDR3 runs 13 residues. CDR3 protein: CACKGQGRTEAFF. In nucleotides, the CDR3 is TGTGCCTGCAAGGGACAGGGGAGGACTGAAGCTTTCTTT.

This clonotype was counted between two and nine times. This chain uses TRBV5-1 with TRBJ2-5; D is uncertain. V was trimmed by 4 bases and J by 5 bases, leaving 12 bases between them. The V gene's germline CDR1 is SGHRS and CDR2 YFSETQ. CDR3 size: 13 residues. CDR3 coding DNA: TGCGCCAGCAGCGGCAGCATTGGGGAGACCCAGTACTTC. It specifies CASSGSIGETQYF.